This TCR beta chain is drawn from a study of cytomegalovirus exposure and HLA in healthy donors. Study overall: In a later analysis, it was reported that the roughly 130 validation repertoires had been produced on the same platform as the 670 or so repertoires belonging to the first cohort.

Study observations and caveats: Reports indicated that the classifier achieved high specificity and sensitivity in diagnosing cytomegalovirus status. A few CMV-associated chains were confirmed in vitro to be specific for CMV antigens.

The method was immunoSEQ multiplex PCR; TCRdb's version includes in-frame clones alone and lacks a portion of them. The data hold 99,000 or so clones, with more than 85% observed a single time. Worth noting for this clone: Its matching antigen is unknown.

Separate from the approximately 670-subject first cohort was the approximately 110-subject validation cohort, to which the donors belonged. The TCR comes from a young woman in good health and CMV-seropositive. Sample: PBMCs.

The CDR3 loop reads CASSVDQRQPQHF. The CDR3 DNA sequence: TGTGCCAGCAGCGTAGATCAACGGCAGCCCCAGCATTTT. J is TRBJ1-5 and V is TRBV9; D unclear. Germline V gene lookup returns CDR1 SGDLS and CDR2 YYNGEE. The CDR3 spans 13 residues. Between the trimmed V and J ends, which lost 0 bases and 7 bases, there was a span of 8 bases. Full variable domain (rest looked up from reference TRBV9 and TRBJ1-5): DSGVTQTPKHLITATGQRVTLRCSPRSGDLSVYWYQQSLDQGLQFLIQYYNGEERAKGNILERFSAQQFPDLHSELNLSSLELGDSALYFCASSVDQRQPQHFGDGTRLSIL.